Described below is a single T cell receptor beta chain sequence and its context. The record originates from a study of blood T cell repertoires in COVID-19. Study in general: Whether acute or convalescent, the COVID-19 samples came from the United States, Italy and Spain. The cDNA or gDNA used as material had been derived from T cells, B-cell-depleted T cells, or PBMCs.

Per the original methods: Reference gene primer amplification gave estimated nucleated cell counts. Assay: immunoSEQ multiplex PCR; the TCRdb copy retains only in-frame clones and omits some. That table gives V, J and clone size, and the DNA gave D and trimming. The data hold around 170,000 clones, with about 85% observed a single time. The CDR3 is 14 amino acids. The V and J ends lost 4 bases and 10 bases, in that order; junction bases with no gene match: 4. Germline CDR1 reads LGHDT; CDR2 reads YNNKEL (reference sequence). V and J are TRBV3-1 (or the pseudogene TRBV3-2) and TRBJ1-6; the match to TRBD1 covers 10 bases. The sequenced sample was peripheral blood. This clonotype was sampled from a woman in her 30s with active or convalescent COVID-19. As DNA, the CDR3 is TGTGCCAGCAGCCGGGACAGGGGAGCGTCACCCCTCCACTTT. This translates into CASSRDRGASPLHF.